This T cell receptor beta chain was captured in a study of T cell responses to AZD1222 COVID-19 vaccine. This table comes from immunoSEQ multiplex PCR, and its TCRdb copy is limited to in-frame clones, with some not included. Of about 220,000 clones listed, 85% to 95% were seen once; the top ten hold 0.9% to 1.1%. The V gene's germline CDR1 is MGHDK and CDR2 SYGVNS. Trimming removed 0 bases at V and 2 bases at J, with 13 bases between. This CDR3 has 17 amino acids. The clonotype comes from an adult in good health. V usage is TRBV25-1 and J usage is TRBJ2-2, with TRBD2 as a possible D gene (7 bases). The material sequenced was peripheral blood, taken on day 0 of MenACWY control vaccination. This CDR3 is CASSEYRGGPNTGELFF. In DNA form, the CDR3 reads TGTGCCAGCAGTGAATACCGCGGGGGCCCAAACACCGGGGAGCTGTTTTTT.